Here is one T cell receptor (beta chain) with its context. This entry belongs to a study of blood T cell repertoires in COVID-19. Study at large: Researchers got acute and convalescent COVID-19 samples from the United States, Italy and Spain.

The CDR3 runs 14 residues. V dropped 3 bases and J dropped 5; count of bases not matched to a gene: 3. CDR1 is LGHDT, CDR2 YNNKEL, per germline (reference sequence). Authors' methods: Reference gene primer amplification yielded estimated nucleated cell counts. Profiling relied on immunoSEQ multiplex PCR, and the TCRdb table lists in-frame clones only, not all of them. The V and J calls and clone size were taken over from that table, and D and trimming were inferred from the DNA. The sample shows tens of thousands of clones, approximately 80% of them seen only once. The sequence derives from a man aged 65 to 85 with acute or convalescent COVID-19. This chain uses TRBV3-1 (or the pseudogene TRBV3-2) with TRBJ2-2; 7 nucleotides line up with TRBD2. Material for sequencing was peripheral blood. DNA for the CDR3: TGTGCCAGCAGCCACCCCGGGGGGACCGGGGAGCTGTTTTTT. Its translation is CASSHPGGTGELFF.